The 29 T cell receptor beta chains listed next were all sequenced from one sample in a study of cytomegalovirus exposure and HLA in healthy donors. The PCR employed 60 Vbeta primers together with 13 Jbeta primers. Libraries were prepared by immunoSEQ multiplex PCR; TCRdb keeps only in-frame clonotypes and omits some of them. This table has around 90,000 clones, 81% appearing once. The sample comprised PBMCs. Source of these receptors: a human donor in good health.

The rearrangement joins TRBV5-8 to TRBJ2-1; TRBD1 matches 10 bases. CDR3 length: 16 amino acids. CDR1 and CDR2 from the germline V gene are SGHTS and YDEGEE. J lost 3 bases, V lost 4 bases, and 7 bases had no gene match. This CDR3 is CASSPLWTGGYNEQFF. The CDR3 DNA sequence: TGTGCCAGCAGCCCCCTGTGGACAGGGGGCTACAATGAGCAGTTCTTC.

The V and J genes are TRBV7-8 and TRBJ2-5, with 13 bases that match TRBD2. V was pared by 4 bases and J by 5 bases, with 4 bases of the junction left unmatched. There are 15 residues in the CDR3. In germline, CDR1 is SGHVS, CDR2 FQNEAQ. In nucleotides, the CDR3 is TGTGCCAGCAGCTCTACTAGCGGGGGGGCGGAGACCCAGTACTTC. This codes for CASSSTSGGAETQYF.

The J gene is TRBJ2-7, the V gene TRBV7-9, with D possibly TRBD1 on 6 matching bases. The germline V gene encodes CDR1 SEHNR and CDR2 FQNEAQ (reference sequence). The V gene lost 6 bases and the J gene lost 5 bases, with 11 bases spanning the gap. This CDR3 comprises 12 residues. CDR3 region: CASRLQGHEQYF. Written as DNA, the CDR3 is TGTGCCAGCAGGCTACAGGGACACGAGCAGTACTTC. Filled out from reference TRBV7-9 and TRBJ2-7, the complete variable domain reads DTGVSQNPRHKITKRGQNVTFRCDPISEHNRLYWYRQTLGQGPEFLTYFQNEAQLEKSRLLSDRFSAERPKGSFSTLEIQRTEQGDSAMYLCASRLQGHEQYFGPGTRLTVT.

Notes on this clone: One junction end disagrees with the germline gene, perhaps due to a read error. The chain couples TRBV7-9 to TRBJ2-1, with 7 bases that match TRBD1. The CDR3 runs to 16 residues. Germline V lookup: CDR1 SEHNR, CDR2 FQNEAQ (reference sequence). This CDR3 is CASSTYRGRSFNEQFF. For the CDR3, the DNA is TGTGCCAGCAGCACTTACAGGGGTCGCTCCTTCAATGAGCAGTTCTTC.

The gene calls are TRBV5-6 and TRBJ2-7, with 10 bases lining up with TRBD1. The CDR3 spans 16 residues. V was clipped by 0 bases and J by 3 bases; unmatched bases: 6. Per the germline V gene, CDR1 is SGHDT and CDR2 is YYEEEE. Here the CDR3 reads CASSLAGDRGFYEQYF. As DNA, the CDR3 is TGTGCCAGCAGCTTGGCGGGGGACAGGGGCTTCTACGAGCAGTACTTC. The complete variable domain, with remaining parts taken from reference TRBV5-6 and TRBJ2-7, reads DAGVTQSPTHLIKTRGQQVTLRCSPKSGHDTVSWYQQALGQGPQFIFQYYEEEERQRGNFPDRFSGHQFPNYSSELNVNALLLGDSALYLCASSLAGDRGFYEQYFGPGTRLTVT.

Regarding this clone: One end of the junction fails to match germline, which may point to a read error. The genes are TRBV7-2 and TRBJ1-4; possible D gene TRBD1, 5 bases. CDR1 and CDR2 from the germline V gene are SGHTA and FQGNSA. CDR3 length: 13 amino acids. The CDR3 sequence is CASSSGGWGYSTF. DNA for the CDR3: TGTGCCAGCAGCTCCGGTGGGTGGGGCTACTCAACTTTT.

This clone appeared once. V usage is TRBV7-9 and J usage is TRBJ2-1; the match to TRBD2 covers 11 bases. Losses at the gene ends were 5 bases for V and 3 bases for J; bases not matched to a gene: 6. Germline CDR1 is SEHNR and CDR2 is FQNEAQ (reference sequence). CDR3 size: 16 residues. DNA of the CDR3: TGTGCCAGCAGCCCATCCGGGACTAGCGGCTACAATGAGCAGTTCTTC. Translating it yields CASSPSGTSGYNEQFF. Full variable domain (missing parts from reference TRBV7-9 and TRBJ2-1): DTGVSQNPRHKITKRGQNVTFRCDPISEHNRLYWYRQTLGQGPEFLTYFQNEAQLEKSRLLSDRFSAERPKGSFSTLEIQRTEQGDSAMYLCASSPSGTSGYNEQFFGPGTRLTVL.

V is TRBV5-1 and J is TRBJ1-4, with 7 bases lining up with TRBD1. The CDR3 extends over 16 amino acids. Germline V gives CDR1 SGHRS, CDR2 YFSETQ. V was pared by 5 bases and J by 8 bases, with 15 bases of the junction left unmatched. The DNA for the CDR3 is TGCGCCAGCAGTCAAGGGAAGGGGGCCCAGGGCGAAAAACTGTTTTTT. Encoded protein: CASSQGKGAQGEKLFF. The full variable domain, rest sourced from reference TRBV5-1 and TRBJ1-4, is KAGVTQTPRYLIKTRGQQVTLSCSPISGHRSVSWYQQTPGQGLQFLFEYFSETQRNKGNFPGRFSGRQFSNSRSEMNVSTLELGDSALYLCASSQGKGAQGEKLFFGSGTQLSVL.

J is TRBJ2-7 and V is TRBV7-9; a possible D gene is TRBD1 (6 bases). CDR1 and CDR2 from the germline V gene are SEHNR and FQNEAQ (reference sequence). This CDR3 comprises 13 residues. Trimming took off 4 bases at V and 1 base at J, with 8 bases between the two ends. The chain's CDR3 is CASSYGQSYEQYF. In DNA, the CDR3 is TGTGCCAGCAGCTACGGACAGTCCTACGAGCAGTACTTC. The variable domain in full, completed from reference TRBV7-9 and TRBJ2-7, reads DTGVSQNPRHKITKRGQNVTFRCDPISEHNRLYWYRQTLGQGPEFLTYFQNEAQLEKSRLLSDRFSAERPKGSFSTLEIQRTEQGDSAMYLCASSYGQSYEQYFGPGTRLTVT.

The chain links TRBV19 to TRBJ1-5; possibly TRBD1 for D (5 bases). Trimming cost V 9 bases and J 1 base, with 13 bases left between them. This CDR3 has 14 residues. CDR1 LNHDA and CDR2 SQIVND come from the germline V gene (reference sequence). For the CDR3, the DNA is TGTGCCAGCGCCGGGGGGTTGAGCAATCAGCCCCAGCATTTT. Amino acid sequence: CASAGGLSNQPQHF.

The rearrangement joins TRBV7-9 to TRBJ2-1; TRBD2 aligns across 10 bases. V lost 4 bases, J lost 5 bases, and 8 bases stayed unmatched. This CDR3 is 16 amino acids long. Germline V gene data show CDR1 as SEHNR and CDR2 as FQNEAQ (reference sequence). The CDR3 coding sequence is TGTGCCAGCAGCTCCATACTAGCGGGGCTGGACAATGAGCAGTTCTTC. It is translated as CASSSILAGLDNEQFF.

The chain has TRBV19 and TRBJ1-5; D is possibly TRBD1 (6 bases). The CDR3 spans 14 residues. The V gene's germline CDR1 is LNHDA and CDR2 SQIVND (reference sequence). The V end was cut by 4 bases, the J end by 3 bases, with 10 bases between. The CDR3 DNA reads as TGTGCCAGTAGTACACAGGGTACCAATCAGCCCCAGCATTTT. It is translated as CASSTQGTNQPQHF.

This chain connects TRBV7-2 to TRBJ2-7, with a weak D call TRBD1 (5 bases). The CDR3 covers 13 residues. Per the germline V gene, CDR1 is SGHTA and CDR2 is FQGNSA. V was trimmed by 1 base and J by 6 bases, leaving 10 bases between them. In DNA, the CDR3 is TGTGCCAGCAGCTTAGGGGGCAGCCCCGAGCAGTACTTC. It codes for CASSLGGSPEQYF.

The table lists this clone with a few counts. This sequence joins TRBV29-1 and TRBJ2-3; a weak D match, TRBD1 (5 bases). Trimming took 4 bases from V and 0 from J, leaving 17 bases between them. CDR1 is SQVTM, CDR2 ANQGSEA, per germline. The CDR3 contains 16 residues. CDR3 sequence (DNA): TGCAGCGTTGTGTCCCTAGGGGCTACTAGCACAGATACGCAGTATTTT. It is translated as CSVVSLGATSTDTQYF.

Here the CDR3 reads CAWSVGLGNTIYF. DNA of the CDR3: TGTGCCTGGAGTGTGGGACTCGGAAACACCATATATTTT. This chain uses TRBV30 with TRBJ1-3; tentatively, D is TRBD1 (5 bases). CDR3 length: 13 residues. The germline V gene encodes CDR1 GTSNPN and CDR2 SVGIG (reference sequence). V lost 0 bases to trimming and J lost 4 bases, with 7 bases between them.

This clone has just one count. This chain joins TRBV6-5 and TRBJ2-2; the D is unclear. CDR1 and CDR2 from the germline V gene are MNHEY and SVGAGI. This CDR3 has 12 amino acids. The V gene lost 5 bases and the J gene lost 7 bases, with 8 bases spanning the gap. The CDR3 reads CASSHTGGELFF. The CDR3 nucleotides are TGTGCCAGCAGTCACACGGGCGGGGAGCTGTTTTTT.

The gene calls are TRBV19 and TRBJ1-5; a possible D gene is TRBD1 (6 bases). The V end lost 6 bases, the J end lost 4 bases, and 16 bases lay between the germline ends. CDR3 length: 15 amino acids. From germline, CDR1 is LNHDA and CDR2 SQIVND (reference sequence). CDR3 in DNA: TGTGCCAGTAGGGGGGTAGGGACATTGAATCAGCCCCAGCATTTT. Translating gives CASRGVGTLNQPQHF.

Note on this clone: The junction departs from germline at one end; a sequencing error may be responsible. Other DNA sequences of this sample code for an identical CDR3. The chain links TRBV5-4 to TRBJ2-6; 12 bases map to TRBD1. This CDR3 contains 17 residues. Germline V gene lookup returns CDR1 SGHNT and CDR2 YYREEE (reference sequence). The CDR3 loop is CASSGRDRGPGANVLTF. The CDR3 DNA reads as TGTGCCAGCAGCGGCCGGGACAGGGGGCCCGGGGCCAACGTCCTGACCTTC.

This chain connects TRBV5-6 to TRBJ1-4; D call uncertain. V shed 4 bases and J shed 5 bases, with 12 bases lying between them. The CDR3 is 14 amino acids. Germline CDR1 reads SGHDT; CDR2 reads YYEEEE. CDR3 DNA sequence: TGTGCCAGCAGCCCACTTCAGGCGAATGAAAAACTGTTTTTT. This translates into CASSPLQANEKLFF.

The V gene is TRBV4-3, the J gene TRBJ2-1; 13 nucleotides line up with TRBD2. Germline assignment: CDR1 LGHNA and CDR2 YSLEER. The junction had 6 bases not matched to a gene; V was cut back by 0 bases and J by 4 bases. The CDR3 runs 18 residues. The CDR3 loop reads CASSQEVGLAGAYNEQFF. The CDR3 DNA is TGCGCCAGCAGCCAAGAGGTTGGACTAGCGGGGGCATACAATGAGCAGTTCTTC.

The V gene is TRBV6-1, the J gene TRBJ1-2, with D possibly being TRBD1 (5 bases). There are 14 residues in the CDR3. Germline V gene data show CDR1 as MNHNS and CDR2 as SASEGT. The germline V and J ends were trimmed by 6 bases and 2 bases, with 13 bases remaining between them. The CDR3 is CASRSWGQNYGYTF. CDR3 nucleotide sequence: TGTGCCAGCAGATCGTGGGGCCAGAACTATGGCTACACCTTC.

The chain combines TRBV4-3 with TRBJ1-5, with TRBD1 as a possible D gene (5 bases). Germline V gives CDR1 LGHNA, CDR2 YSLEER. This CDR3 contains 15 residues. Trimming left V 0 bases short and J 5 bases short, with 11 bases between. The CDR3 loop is CASSQDWGGDQPQHF. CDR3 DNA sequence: TGCGCCAGCAGCCAAGATTGGGGGGGGGATCAGCCCCAGCATTTT.

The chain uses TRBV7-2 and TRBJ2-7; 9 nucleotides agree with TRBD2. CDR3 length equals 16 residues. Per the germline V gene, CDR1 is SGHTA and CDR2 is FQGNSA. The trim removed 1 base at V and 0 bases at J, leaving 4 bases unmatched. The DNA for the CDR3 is TGTGCCAGCAGCTTAGTCGTGACTAGCGGCTCCTACGAGCAGTACTTC. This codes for CASSLVVTSGSYEQYF.

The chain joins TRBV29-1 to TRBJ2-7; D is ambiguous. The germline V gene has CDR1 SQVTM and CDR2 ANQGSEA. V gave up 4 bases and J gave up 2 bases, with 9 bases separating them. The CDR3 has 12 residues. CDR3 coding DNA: TGCAGCGTTGGTAGAACCCCCTACGAGCAGTACTTC. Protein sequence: CSVGRTPYEQYF.

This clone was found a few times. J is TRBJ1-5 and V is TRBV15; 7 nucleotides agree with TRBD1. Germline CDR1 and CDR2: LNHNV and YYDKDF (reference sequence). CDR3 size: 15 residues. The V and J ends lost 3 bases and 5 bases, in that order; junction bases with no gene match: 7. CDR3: CATSSRTGVDQPQHF. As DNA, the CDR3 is TGTGCCACCAGCAGCCGAACAGGGGTCGATCAGCCCCAGCATTTT.

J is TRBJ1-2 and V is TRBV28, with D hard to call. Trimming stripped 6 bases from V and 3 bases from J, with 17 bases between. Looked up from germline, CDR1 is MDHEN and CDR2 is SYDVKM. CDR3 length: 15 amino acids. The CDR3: CASRTDRAIYYGYTF. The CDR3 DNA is TGTGCCAGCAGAACCGACCGAGCGATCTACTATGGCTACACCTTC.

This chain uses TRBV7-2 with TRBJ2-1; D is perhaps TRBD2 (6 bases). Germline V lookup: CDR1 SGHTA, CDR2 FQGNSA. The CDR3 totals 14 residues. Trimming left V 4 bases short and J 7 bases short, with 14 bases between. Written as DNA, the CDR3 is TGTGCCAGCAGCTGGGGACTGGGGGAGAATGAGCAGTTCTTC. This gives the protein CASSWGLGENEQFF.

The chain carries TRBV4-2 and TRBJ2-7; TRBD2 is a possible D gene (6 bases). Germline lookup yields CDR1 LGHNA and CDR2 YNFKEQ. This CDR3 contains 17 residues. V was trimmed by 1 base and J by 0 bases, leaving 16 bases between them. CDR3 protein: CASSQVGGLTSSYEQYF. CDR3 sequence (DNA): TGTGCCAGCAGCCAAGTGGGAGGACTTACGAGCTCCTACGAGCAGTACTTC.

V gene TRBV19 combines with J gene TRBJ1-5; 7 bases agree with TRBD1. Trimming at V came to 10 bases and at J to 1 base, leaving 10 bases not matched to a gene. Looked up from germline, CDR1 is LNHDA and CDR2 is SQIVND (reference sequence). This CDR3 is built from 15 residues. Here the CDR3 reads CAIGQAPYSNQPQHF. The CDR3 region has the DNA TGTGCCATAGGACAGGCTCCATACAGCAATCAGCCCCAGCATTTT.